The clone carrying this TCR beta chain has a handful of counts. Its matching antigen is unknown. This CDR3 spans 17 amino acids. CDR1 SGDLS and CDR2 YYNGEE come from the germline V gene. J was trimmed by 0 bases and V by 3 bases; bases with no gene match: 2. This record comes from a study of post-analysis software for immune sequencing data. Findings and caveats of the study: Patients used about 5 TRBV segments, including TRBV5-6, TRBV5-1 and TRBV20-1, more often than controls.

Built from TCR beta cDNA, the libraries had unique molecular identifiers in them. From the PCR reads, TCRdb called clonotypes with MiXCR, one entry per CDR3 protein. This sample carries around 180,000 distinct CDR3 sequences, 25% to 35% of them seen once, and the ten largest clones take roughly 1.6%. The sample comprised blood. The TCR comes from a girl aged 5-17 years with multiple sclerosis. The V call is TRBV9, the J call TRBJ2-4; 14 bases fit TRBD2. The CDR3 region is CASSAGLAGVAKNIQYF. In DNA form, the CDR3 reads TGTGCCAGCAGCGCGGGACTAGCGGGGGTAGCCAAAAACATTCAGTACTTC.